The entry below describes one T cell receptor (beta chain). This sample also contains other DNA sequences that code for the same CDR3. Measured with immunoSEQ multiplex PCR; TCRdb has only the in-frame clones, and not every one. The table records 330,000 or so clones, 87% of them present only once. The data belong to a study of blood T cell repertoires in COVID-19. The overall study: Some COVID-19 samples were acute and others convalescent; all came from the United States, Italy and Spain. Sources were T cells, B-cell-depleted T cells, or PBMCs; the material itself was cDNA or gDNA.

Germline CDR1 and CDR2: KGHSH and LQKENI. Trimming took off 3 bases at V and 2 bases at J, with 10 bases between the two ends. There are 14 residues in the CDR3. The sequencing input was peripheral blood. The clonotype comes from a man under 40 with COVID-19, enrolled during active disease. The V and J genes are TRBV18 and TRBJ1-1; D remains ambiguous. CDR3 nucleotide sequence: TGTGCCAGCTCACCGTCGGGTGGTAACACTGAAGCTTTCTTT. Its translation is CASSPSGGNTEAFF. Full variable domain (outside the CDR3, taken from reference TRBV18 and TRBJ1-1): NAGVMQNPRHLVRRRGQEARLRCSPMKGHSHVYWYRQLPEEGLKFMVYLQKENIIDESGMPKERFSAEFPKEGPSILRIQQVVRGDSAAYFCASSPSGGNTEAFFGQGTRLTVV.